This T cell receptor (beta chain) was retrieved from a study of blood T cell repertoires in COVID-19. Across the study: The samples span acute and convalescent COVID-19 from the United States, Italy and Spain.

As processed by the authors: Nucleated cell number was recorded as an estimate derived from reference gene primer amplification. Here immunoSEQ multiplex PCR was the method, and the copy in TCRdb shows in-frame clones only, minus some. V and J calls and clone size come straight from that table; D and trimming were deduced from the DNA. The sample yields approximately 240,000 clones, around 80% seen once. This clone occurred a few times. V lost 1 base and J 0 bases, leaving 10 bases between the germline ends. Per the germline V gene, CDR1 is MNHEY and CDR2 is SMNVEV (reference sequence). The CDR3 contains 16 residues.

The sample consisted of peripheral blood. The origin of this receptor is a woman in her thirties or forties with active or convalescent COVID-19. The chain employs TRBV27 and TRBJ2-1; possible D gene TRBD1, 5 bases. CDR3 region: CASSLLTASSYNEQFF. CDR3 DNA: TGTGCCAGCAGTTTATTGACAGCTAGCTCCTACAATGAGCAGTTCTTC.